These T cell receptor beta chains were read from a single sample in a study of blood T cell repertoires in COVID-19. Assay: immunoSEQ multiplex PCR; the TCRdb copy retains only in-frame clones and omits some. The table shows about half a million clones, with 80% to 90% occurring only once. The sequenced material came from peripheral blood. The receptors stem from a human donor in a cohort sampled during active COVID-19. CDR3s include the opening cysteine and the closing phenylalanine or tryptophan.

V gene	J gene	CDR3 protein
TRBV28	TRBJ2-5	CASSWVSGTVQETQYF
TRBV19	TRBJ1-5	CASSIRTGQPQHF
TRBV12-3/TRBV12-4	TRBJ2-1	CASSLFAADEQFF
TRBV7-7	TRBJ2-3	CASSSSESTDTQYF
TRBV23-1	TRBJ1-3	CASSHRYRGNTIYF
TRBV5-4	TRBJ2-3	CASSLADTQYF
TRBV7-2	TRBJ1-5	CASSPGQWNQPQHF
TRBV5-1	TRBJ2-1	CASSQNGAGAYNEQFF
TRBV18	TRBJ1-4	CASSGSPDRGEATNEKLFF
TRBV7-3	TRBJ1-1	CASSLSRNTEAFF
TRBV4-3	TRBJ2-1	CASSQVGGGGYNEQFF
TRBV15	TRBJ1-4	CATSFRTGGNEKLFF
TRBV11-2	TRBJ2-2	CASSLVLGDTGELFF
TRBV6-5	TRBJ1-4	CASSRGGATNEKLFF
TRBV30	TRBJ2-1	CAWSGQGRNEQFF
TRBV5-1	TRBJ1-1	CASSLGSGANTEAFF
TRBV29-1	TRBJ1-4	CSVGNRGANEKLFF
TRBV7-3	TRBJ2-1	CASSSTSGRAAYNEQFF
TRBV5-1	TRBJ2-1	CASSPGTSGRQDEQFF
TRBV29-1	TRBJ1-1	CSVELMIETSMNTEAFF